This TCR beta chain emerged from a study of PD-L1 blockade in urothelial cancer. Sequenced by immunoSEQ multiplex PCR; TCRdb stores in-frame clones only, minus some. The repertoire consists of some 40,000 clones, with roughly nine tenths occurring once and the leading ten covering 7.3%. The CDR3 runs to 14 residues. Germline CDR1 MNHEY, CDR2 SVGAGI. V lost 7 bases and J lost 1; bases outside the gene matches: 6. Time point denoted: peripheral blood 6 weeks after treatment start. The source was PBMCs, collected around atezolizumab (anti-PD-L1) treatment. The clonotype comes from a man between 65 and 80 years old with urothelial cancer. The rearrangement links TRBV6-5 to TRBJ1-1; TRBD1 aligns across 7 bases. In DNA form, the CDR3 reads TGTGCCAGCACCGTAGGGGACAGGAACACTGAAGCTTTCTTT. Its protein product is CASTVGDRNTEAFF.